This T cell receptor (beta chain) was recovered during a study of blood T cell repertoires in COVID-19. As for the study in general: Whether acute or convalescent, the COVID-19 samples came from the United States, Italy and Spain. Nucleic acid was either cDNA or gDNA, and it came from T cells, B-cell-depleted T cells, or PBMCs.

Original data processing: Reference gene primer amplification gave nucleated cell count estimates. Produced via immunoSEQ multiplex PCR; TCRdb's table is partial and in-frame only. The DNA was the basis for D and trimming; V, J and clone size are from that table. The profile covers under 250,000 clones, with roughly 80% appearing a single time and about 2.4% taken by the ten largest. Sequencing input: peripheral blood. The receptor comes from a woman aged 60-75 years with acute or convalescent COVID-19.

CDR3 sequence reads: CASSSLGGDTQYF. CDR3 DNA sequence: TGTGCCAGCAGCTCACTTGGGGGGGATACGCAGTATTTT. V is TRBV7-3 and J is TRBJ2-3, with D possibly matching TRBD2 (6 bases). CDR1 and CDR2 from the germline V gene are SGHTA and FQGTGA. This CDR3 region has 13 residues. V was trimmed by 4 bases and J by 6 bases, leaving 11 bases between them.